This section outlines one TCR beta chain sequence together with its context. These data are taken from a study of control samples from healthy donors and cancer patients. Profiling relied on immunoSEQ multiplex PCR, and the TCRdb table lists in-frame clones only, not all of them. The sample comprises around 140,000 clones, about 90% of which are singletons, and 2.1% rests with the top ten. Germline values: CDR1 SGHAT, CDR2 FQNNGV. The CDR3 length is 15 residues. The V end lost 0 bases, the J end lost 2 bases, and 9 bases lay between the germline ends. This receptor was identified in a woman between 45 and 60 years old in good health. The chain joins TRBV11-2 to TRBJ2-3; D not certain. Material: blood. In DNA form, the CDR3 reads TGTGCCAGCAGCTTAGATCCGAAATTCACAGATACGCAGTATTTT. Translated, it gives CASSLDPKFTDTQYF.